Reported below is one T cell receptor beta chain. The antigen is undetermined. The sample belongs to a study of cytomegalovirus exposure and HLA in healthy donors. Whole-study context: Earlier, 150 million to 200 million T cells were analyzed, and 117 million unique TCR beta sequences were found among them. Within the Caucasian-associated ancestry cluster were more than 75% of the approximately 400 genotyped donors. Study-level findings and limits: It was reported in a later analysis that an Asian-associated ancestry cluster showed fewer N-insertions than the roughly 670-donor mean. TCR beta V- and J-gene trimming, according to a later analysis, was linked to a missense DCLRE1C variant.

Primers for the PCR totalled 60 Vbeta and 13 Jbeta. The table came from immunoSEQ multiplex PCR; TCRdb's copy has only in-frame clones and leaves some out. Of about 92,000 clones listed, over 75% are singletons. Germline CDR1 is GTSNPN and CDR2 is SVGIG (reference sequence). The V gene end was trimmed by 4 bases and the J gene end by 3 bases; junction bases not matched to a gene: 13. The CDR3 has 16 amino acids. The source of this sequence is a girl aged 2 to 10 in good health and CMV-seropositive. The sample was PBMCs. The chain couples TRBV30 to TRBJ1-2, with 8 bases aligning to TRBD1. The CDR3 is CAWKWSGQGAYYGYTF. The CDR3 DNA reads TGTGCCTGGAAGTGGTCCGGGCAGGGGGCTTACTATGGCTACACCTTC.